The next 21 T cell receptor beta chains were all read from a single sample in a study of Graves' ophthalmopathy and Graves' hyperthyroidism. The sequenced template was RNA, covering the TCR beta CDR3 region. HTBI-primed RT-PCR formed the first round, and a multiplex PCR formed the second. TCRdb called the multiplex PCR reads again in MiXCR, with one record for every CDR3 protein. The sample yields some 370,000 distinct CDR3 sequences, approximately 17% seen once. Sequencing used peripheral blood. These TCRs come from an adult woman with stable Graves' hyperthyroidism.

J is TRBJ1-1 and V is TRBV6-1; D possibly corresponds to TRBD1 (6 bases). Germline-derived CDR1 and CDR2 are MNHNS and SASEGT. The CDR3 loop spans 13 amino acids. Trimming stripped 8 bases from V and 3 bases from J, with 13 bases between. CDR3 protein: CASWTALYTEAFF. The CDR3 DNA reads TGTGCCAGCTGGACAGCACTATACACTGAAGCTTTCTTT.

V gene TRBV28 combines with J gene TRBJ2-7; TRBD2 might be the D (5 bases). CDR1 and CDR2 from the germline V gene are MDHEN and SYDVKM. This CDR3 has 13 amino acids. The V end lost 6 bases, the J end lost 4 bases, and 13 bases lay between the germline ends. CDR3 protein: CASSPQSGYEQYF. CDR3 bases: TGTGCCAGCAGCCCTCAATCGGGATACGAGCAGTACTTC.

In its sample, this clonotype was seen many times. The chain is built from TRBV12-3 or TRBV12-4 and TRBJ1-1, with a weak D call TRBD1 (5 bases). V lost 2 bases to trimming and J lost 8 bases, with 21 bases between them. The CDR3 extends over 16 amino acids. CDR3 protein: CASSLFVTAPVREAFF. The CDR3 region has the DNA TGTGCCAGCAGTTTATTCGTGACAGCACCGGTTCGGGAAGCTTTCTTT.

The chain has TRBV6-1 and TRBJ2-5; TRBD2 matches 13 bases. V was pared by 6 bases and J by 7 bases, with 5 bases of the junction left unmatched. The CDR3 has 14 residues. Germline V gene data show CDR1 as MNHNS and CDR2 as SASEGT. The DNA of the CDR3 is TGTGCCAGCAGGACTAGCGGGGGGCAGGGGACCCAGTACTTC. Translation: CASRTSGGQGTQYF.

In its sample, this clonotype was seen many times. The chain recombines TRBV29-1 with TRBJ1-1; 9 bases match TRBD1. Germline loops: CDR1 SQVTM, CDR2 ANQGSEA. V was pared by 6 bases and J by 4 bases, with 9 bases of the junction left unmatched. CDR3 size: 14 residues. The CDR3 loop reads CSVSSGTGRTEAFF. For the CDR3, the DNA is TGCAGCGTGTCGTCCGGGACAGGGCGCACTGAAGCTTTCTTT.

This clonotype was counted ten times or more. The chain joins TRBV6-4 to TRBJ1-1; 8 bases are shared with TRBD1. J lost 5 bases, V lost 8 bases, and 22 bases had no gene match. The CDR3 is made up of 18 amino acids. CDR1 and CDR2 (germline): MRHNA, SNTAGT. CDR3 DNA: TGTGCCAGCCATAGCTACAACGACAGGGGACGTGTATGGACTGAAGCTTTCTTT. Protein: CASHSYNDRGRVWTEAFF.

Of note for this clonotype: A read error may account for a junction end that differs from germline. This sequence joins TRBV6-2 or TRBV6-3 and TRBJ1-1, with D possibly TRBD1 on 5 matching bases. The germline V gene has CDR1 MNHEY and CDR2 SVGEGT. This CDR3 region has 14 residues. CDR3 in amino acids: CACSSPAGITKAFF. DNA of the CDR3: TGTGCCTGCAGTTCTCCGGCAGGGATAACTAAAGCTTTCTTT.

This clonotype was detected ten times or more. The genes are TRBV20-1 and TRBJ2-1; TRBD2 is a possible D gene (6 bases). CDR3 length: 12 residues. The V end was cut by 7 bases, the J end by 8 bases, with 15 bases between. Germline V CDR1 and CDR2: DFQATT, SNEGSKA (reference sequence). For the CDR3, the DNA is TGCAGTGTAGCGGAGATGCCTGATGAGCAGTTCTTC. It yields the protein CSVAEMPDEQFF.

The V call is TRBV29-1, the J call TRBJ2-5; 12 nucleotides agree with TRBD2. Germline lookup yields CDR1 SQVTM and CDR2 ANQGSEA. With V trimmed by 8 bases and J by 5 bases, 6 bases remained unmatched. The CDR3 extends over 13 amino acids. CDR3 region: CSLRLAGDETQYF. CDR3 nucleotides: TGCAGCTTACGACTAGCGGGAGATGAGACCCAGTACTTC.

This clonotype came up many times. The chain has TRBV20-1 and TRBJ2-7; no reliable D call. The CDR3 covers 14 residues. Germline V gene data show CDR1 as DFQATT and CDR2 as SNEGSKA (reference sequence). V lost 0 bases, J lost 3 bases, and 12 bases lay in between. The CDR3 DNA reads as TGCAGTGCTAGAGATCTCGACCCGAGCTACGAGCAGTACTTC. Translated: CSARDLDPSYEQYF.

This clonotype was recorded at least ten times. A much larger clone lies a single base off, so this may be a read error. V usage is TRBV28 and J usage is TRBJ2-7; weak D call: TRBD1 (5 bases). CDR1 MDHEN and CDR2 SYDVKM come from the germline V gene. The CDR3 extends over 11 amino acids. Trimming removed 8 bases from V and 3 bases from J, with 8 bases in between. CDR3 DNA: TGTGCCAGCGGGGCTTACTACGAGCAGTACTTC. Amino acids: CASGAYYEQYF.

This clonotype was counted ten times or more. The J gene is TRBJ2-2, the V gene TRBV28, with 9 positions matching TRBD1. CDR1 and CDR2 (germline): MDHEN, SYDVKM. The V and J ends lost 1 base and 1 base, in that order; junction bases with no gene match: 4. This CDR3 comprises 17 residues. CDR3 in amino acids: CASSLSGTGKNTGELFF. CDR3 coding DNA: TGTGCCAGCAGTTTATCGGGGACAGGGAAGAACACCGGGGAGCTGTTTTTT.

Turning to this clonotype: A much larger clone sits a single nucleotide away, making a read error possible. This sequence joins TRBV30 and TRBJ2-7; 7 nucleotides line up with TRBD1. Germline loops: CDR1 GTSNPN, CDR2 SVGIG (reference sequence). CDR3 length: 14 amino acids. The junction had 9 bases not matched to a gene; V was cut back by 3 bases and J by 4 bases. The CDR3 reads CAWRAGTEWYEQYF. The CDR3 DNA reads TGTGCCTGGAGAGCCGGGACAGAGTGGTACGAGCAGTACTTC.

V is TRBV29-1 and J is TRBJ1-1; the D is unclear. V was clipped by 3 bases and J by 0 bases, with 8 bases between them. Germline CDR1 is SQVTM and CDR2 is ANQGSEA. The CDR3 runs 13 residues. CDR3 in DNA: TGCAGCGTTGATGGCAGTGTGAACACTGAAGCTTTCTTT. It yields the protein CSVDGSVNTEAFF.

There are many counts of this clonotype. J is TRBJ1-2 and V is TRBV5-4; no definite D call. Trimming left V 2 bases short and J 0 bases short, with 17 bases between. The CDR3 spans 17 residues. From germline, CDR1 is SGHNT and CDR2 YYREEE (reference sequence). CDR3 sequence reads: CASSFSGQSRSNYGYTF. The CDR3 DNA is TGTGCCAGCAGCTTTTCGGGCCAATCAAGATCTAACTATGGCTACACCTTC. Combining the CDR3 with reference TRBV5-4 and TRBJ1-2 gives the whole variable domain ETGVTQSPTHLIKTRGQQVTLRCSSQSGHNTVSWYQQALGQGPQFIFQYYREEENGRGNFPPRFSGLQFPNYSSELNVNALELDDSALYLCASSFSGQSRSNYGYTFGSGTRLTVV.

This clonotype was recorded many times. This sequence joins TRBV20-1 and TRBJ2-7; TRBD2 matches at 9 bases. This CDR3 region has 14 residues. J was trimmed by 0 bases and V by 1 base; bases with no gene match: 1. Germline V gene lookup returns CDR1 DFQATT and CDR2 SNEGSKA (reference sequence). The CDR3 nucleotides are TGCAGTGCTAGAGGACTAGCGGACTCCTACGAGCAGTACTTC. Amino acids: CSARGLADSYEQYF.

The chain recombines TRBV4-1 with TRBJ2-7; no reliable D call. The CDR3 extends over 14 amino acids. Per the germline V gene, CDR1 is MGHRA and CDR2 is YSYEKL. The V gene lost 1 base and the J gene lost 6 bases, with 13 bases spanning the gap. The CDR3 DNA reads TGCGCCAGCAGCCAAGGACAAGGGTATGGCGAGCAGTACTTC. It translates to CASSQGQGYGEQYF.

This clonotype was seen repeatedly, ten times or more. V usage is TRBV28 and J usage is TRBJ1-1, with no clear D. The V gene's germline CDR1 is MDHEN and CDR2 SYDVKM. The germline V and J ends were trimmed by 0 bases and 8 bases, with 4 bases remaining between them. The length of the CDR3 is 11 residues. The CDR3 region has the DNA TGTGCCAGCAGTTTATGGGGGGAAGCTTTCTTT. Translation: CASSLWGEAFF.

The sample holds many counts of this clonotype. This chain connects TRBV6-1 to TRBJ1-1; TRBD1 is a possible D gene (5 bases). The CDR3 runs to 13 residues. The germline gives CDR1 MNHNS, CDR2 SASEGT. V lost 4 bases and J 7 bases, leaving 13 bases between the germline ends. The CDR3 region has the DNA TGTGCCAGCAGTGTGAAGGTAGGGGATGAAGCTTTCTTT. Its translation is CASSVKVGDEAFF.

This clonotype was counted many times. V gene TRBV30 combines with J gene TRBJ2-7, with 11 bases lining up with TRBD2. Germline trimming cut 5 bases from V and 6 bases from J; bases unmatched to any gene: 9. Germline V lookup: CDR1 GTSNPN, CDR2 SVGIG (reference sequence). The CDR3 covers 14 residues. CDR3 sequence reads: CAWGSSGRAPEQYF. The CDR3 nucleotides are TGTGCCTGGGGGAGTAGCGGGAGGGCCCCCGAGCAGTACTTC.

A single count supports this clonotype. The chain uses TRBV6-5 and TRBJ1-2, with D tentatively TRBD1 (5 bases). Looked up from germline, CDR1 is MNHEY and CDR2 is SVGAGI. The CDR3 runs 15 residues. V was trimmed by 4 bases and J by 0 bases, leaving 12 bases between them. The CDR3 region has the DNA TGTGCCAGCAGTTCACCAGGGAACGCTAACTATGGCTACACCTTC. It is translated as CASSSPGNANYGYTF.